This TCR beta chain was sequenced during a study of CD8 T cells in Susac syndrome. From blood CD8+ and CD4+ T cells, the TCR beta chain was sequenced. The multiple sclerosis controls, all treatment-naive patients, had relapsing-remitting disease that was stable or active. FACS was used to enrich TEMRA cells, whereas the CD8+ and CD4+ T cells were obtained by negative isolation. RNA, at about 0.45 to 1 ug, was reverse transcribed with random hexamers. Amplification of TCR beta CDR3 spanned 54 Vbeta and 13 Jbeta via immunoSEQ multiplex PCR. TCRdb used MiXCR to reprocess the immunoSEQ multiplex PCR reads, holding one entry per CDR3 protein. The sample shows roughly 300,000 distinct CDR3 sequences, 70% to 90% of them seen only once. The TCR comes from a human donor with multiple sclerosis. Material for sequencing was CD8+ T cells from PBMCs.

The CDR3: CASSSLDSYNEQFF. Written as DNA, the CDR3 is TGTGCCAGCAGTTCACTTGATTCCTACAATGAGCAGTTCTTC. This rearrangement joins TRBV5-4 to TRBJ2-1; D uncertain. Germline assignment: CDR1 SGHNT and CDR2 YYREEE (reference sequence). V was cut by 5 bases and J by 1 base, with 10 bases left in between. This CDR3 comprises 14 residues.